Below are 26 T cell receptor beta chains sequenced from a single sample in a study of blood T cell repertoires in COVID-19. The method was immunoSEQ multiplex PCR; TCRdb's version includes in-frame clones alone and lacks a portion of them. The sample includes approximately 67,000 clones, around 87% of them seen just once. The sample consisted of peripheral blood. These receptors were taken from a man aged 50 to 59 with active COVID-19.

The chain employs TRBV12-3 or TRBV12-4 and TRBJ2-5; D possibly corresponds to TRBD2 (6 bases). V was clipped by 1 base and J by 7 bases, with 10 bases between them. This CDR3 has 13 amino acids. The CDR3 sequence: CASSLGTGGTQYF. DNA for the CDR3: TGTGCCAGCAGTTTAGGGACCGGGGGGACCCAGTACTTC.

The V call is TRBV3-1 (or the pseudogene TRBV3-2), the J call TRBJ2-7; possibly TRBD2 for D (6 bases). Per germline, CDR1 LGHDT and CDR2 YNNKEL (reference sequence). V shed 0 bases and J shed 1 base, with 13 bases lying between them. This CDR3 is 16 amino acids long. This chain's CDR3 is CASSQDGGSGSYEQYF. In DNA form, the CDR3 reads TGTGCCAGCAGCCAAGATGGAGGGTCTGGATCCTACGAGCAGTACTTC.

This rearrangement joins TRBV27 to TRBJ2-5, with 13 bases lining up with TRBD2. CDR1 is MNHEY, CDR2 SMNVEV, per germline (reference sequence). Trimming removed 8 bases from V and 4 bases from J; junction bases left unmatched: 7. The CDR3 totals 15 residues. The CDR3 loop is CASWELAGGGETQYF. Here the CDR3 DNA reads TGTGCCAGCTGGGAACTAGCGGGAGGGGGAGAGACCCAGTACTTC.

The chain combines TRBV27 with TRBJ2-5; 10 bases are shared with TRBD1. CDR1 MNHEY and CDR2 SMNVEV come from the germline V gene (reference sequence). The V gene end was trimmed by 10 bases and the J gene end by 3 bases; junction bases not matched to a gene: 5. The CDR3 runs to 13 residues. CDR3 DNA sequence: TGTGCCACTATGGGGACAGGGGAAGAGACCCAGTACTTC. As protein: CATMGTGEETQYF.

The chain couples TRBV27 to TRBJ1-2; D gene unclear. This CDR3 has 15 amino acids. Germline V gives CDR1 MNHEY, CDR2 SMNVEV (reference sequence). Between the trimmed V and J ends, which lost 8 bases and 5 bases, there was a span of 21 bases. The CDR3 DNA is TGTGCCAGCCGCTCGGCTGGGGAGGGTCCTTATGGCTACACCTTC. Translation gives CASRSAGEGPYGYTF.

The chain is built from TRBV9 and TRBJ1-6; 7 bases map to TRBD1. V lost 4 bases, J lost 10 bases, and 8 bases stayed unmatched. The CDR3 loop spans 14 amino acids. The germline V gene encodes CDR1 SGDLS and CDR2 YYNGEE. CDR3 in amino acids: CASSSRQGWSPLHF. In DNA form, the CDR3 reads TGTGCCAGCAGCTCAAGACAGGGTTGGTCACCCCTCCACTTT. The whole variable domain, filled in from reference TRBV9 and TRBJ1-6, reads DSGVTQTPKHLITATGQRVTLRCSPRSGDLSVYWYQQSLDQGLQFLIQYYNGEERAKGNILERFSAQQFPDLHSELNLSSLELGDSALYFCASSSRQGWSPLHFGNGTRLTVT.

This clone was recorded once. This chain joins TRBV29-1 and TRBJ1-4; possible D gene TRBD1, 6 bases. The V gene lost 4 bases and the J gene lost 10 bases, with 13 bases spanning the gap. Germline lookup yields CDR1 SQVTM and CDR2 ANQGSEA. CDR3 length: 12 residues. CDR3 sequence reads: CSVAGGGGKLFF. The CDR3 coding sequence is TGCAGCGTTGCGGGCGGGGGCGGAAAACTGTTTTTT.

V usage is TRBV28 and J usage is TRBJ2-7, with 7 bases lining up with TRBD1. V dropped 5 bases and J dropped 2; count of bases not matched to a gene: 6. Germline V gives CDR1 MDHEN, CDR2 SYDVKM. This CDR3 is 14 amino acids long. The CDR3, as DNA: TGTGCCAGCAGTCCGAGGGACAGAACCTACGAGCAGTACTTC. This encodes CASSPRDRTYEQYF.

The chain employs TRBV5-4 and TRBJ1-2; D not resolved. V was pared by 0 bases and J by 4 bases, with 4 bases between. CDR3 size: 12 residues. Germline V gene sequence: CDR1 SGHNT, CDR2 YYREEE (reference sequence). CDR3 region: CASSLDSYGYTF. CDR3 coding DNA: TGTGCCAGCAGCTTGGACAGCTATGGCTACACCTTC.

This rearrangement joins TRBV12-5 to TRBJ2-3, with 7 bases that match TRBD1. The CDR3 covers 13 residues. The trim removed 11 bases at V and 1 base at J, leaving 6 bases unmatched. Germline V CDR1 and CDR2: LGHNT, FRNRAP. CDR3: CAGLGQRTDTQYF. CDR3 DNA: TGTGCTGGACTGGGACAGCGCACAGATACGCAGTATTTT.

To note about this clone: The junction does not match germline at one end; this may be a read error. Written as DNA, the CDR3 is TGTGCCACCAGTGATCGGAAGGCGGCGAGCAGTCAGCCCCAGCATTTT. Residues: CATSDRKAASSQPQHF. The chain uses TRBV24-1 and TRBJ1-5; D unresolved. The CDR3 extends over 16 amino acids. The germline CDR1 and CDR2 sequences are KGHDR and SFDVKD.

The CDR3 nucleotides read TGTGCCAGCAGACTGCCCGGGAGCACCGGGGAGCTGTTTTTT. It is translated as CASRLPGSTGELFF. This chain links TRBV7-2 with TRBJ2-2, with a weak D call TRBD2 (6 bases). Germline CDR1 reads SGHTA; CDR2 reads FQGNSA. V gave up 6 bases and J gave up 4 bases, with 12 bases separating them. CDR3 length: 14 amino acids.

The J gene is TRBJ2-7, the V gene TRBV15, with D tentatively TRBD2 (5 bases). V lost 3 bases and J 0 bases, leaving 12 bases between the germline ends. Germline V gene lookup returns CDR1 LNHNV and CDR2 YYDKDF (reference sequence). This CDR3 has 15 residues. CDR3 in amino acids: CATSSGGLASYEQYF. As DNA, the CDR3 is TGTGCCACCAGCAGCGGCGGGCTGGCCTCCTACGAGCAGTACTTC.

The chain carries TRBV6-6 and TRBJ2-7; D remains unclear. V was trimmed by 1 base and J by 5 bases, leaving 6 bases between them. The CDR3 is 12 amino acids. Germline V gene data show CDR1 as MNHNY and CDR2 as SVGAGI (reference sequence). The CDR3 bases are TGTGCCAGCAGTTACTATAACAACGAGCAGTACTTC. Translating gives CASSYYNNEQYF.

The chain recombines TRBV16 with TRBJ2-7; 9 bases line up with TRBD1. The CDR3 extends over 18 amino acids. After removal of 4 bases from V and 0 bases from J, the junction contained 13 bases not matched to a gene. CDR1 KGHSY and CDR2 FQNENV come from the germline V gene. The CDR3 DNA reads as TGTGCCAGCAGCCCCTTACAGGGGGCTACCGGGAGCTCCTACGAGCAGTACTTC. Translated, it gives CASSPLQGATGSSYEQYF.

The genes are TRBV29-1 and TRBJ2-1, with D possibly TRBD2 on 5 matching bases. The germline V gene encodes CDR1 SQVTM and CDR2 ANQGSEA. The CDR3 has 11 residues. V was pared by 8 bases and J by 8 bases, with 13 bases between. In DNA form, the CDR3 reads TGCAGCCTGTATTCGGGGTATGAGCAGTTCTTC. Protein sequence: CSLYSGYEQFF.

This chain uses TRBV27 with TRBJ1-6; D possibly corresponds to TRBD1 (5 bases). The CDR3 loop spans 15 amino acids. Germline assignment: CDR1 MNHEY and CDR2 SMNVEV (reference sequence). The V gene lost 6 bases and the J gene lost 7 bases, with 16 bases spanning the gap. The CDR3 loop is CASRTLQDLNSPLHF. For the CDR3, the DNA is TGTGCCAGCAGAACGCTACAGGACCTGAATTCACCCCTCCACTTT.

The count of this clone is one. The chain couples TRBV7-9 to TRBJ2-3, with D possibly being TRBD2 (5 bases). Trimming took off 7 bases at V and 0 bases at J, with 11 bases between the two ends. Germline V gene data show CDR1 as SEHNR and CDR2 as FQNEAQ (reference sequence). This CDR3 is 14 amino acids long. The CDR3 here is CASNGVTSTDTQYF. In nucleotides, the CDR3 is TGTGCCAGCAACGGGGTAACTAGCACAGATACGCAGTATTTT.

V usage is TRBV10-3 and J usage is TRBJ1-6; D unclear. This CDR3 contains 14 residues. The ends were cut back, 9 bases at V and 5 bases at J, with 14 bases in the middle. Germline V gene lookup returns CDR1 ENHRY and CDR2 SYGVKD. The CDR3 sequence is CAISSEGNNSPLHF. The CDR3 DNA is TGTGCCATTTCATCCGAGGGAAATAATTCACCCCTCCACTTT.

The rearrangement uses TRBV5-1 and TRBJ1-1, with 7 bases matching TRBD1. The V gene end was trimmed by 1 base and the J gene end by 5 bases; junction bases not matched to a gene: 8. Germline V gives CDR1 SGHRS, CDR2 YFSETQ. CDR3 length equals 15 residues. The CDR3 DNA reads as TGCGCCAGCAGCTTGACCGGCCAGGGGGAGACTGAAGCTTTCTTT. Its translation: CASSLTGQGETEAFF.

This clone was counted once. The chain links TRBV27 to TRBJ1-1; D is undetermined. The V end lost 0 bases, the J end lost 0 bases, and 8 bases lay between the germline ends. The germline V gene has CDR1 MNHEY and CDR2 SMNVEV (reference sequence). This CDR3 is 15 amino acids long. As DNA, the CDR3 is TGTGCCAGCAGTTTATCGCGGGGAATGAACACTGAAGCTTTCTTT. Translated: CASSLSRGMNTEAFF.

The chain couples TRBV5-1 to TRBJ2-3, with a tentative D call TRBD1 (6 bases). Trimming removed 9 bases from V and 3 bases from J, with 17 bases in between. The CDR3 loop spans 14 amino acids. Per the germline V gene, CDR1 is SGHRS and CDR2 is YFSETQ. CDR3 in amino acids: CATRELQGTDTQYF. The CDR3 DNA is TGCGCCACCAGGGAGTTACAGGGAACAGATACGCAGTATTTT.

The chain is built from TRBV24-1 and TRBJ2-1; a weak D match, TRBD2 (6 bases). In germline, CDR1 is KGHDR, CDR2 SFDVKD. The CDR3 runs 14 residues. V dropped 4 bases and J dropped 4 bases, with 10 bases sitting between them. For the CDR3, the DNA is TGTGCCACCAGTGACGCCGGGGGTTACAATGAGCAGTTCTTC. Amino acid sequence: CATSDAGGYNEQFF.

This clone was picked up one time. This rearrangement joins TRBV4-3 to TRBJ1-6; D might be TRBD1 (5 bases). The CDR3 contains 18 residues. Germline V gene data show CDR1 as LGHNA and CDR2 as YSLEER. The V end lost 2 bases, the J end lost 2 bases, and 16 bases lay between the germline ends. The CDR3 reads CASSQFKEGSTYNSPLHF. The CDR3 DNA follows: TGCGCCAGCAGCCAATTTAAGGAGGGGAGCACCTATAATTCACCCCTCCACTTT.

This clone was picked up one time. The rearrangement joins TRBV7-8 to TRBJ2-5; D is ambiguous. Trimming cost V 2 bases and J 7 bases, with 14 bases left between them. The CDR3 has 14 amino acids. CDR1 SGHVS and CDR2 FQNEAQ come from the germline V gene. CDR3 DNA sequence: TGTGCCAGCAGCTTATACTCGCTACCCGGGACCCAGTACTTC. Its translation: CASSLYSLPGTQYF.

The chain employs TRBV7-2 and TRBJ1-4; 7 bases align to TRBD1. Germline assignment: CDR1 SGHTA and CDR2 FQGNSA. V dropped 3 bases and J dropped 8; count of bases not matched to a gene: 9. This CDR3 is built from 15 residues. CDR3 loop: CASSFPGQVKEKLFF. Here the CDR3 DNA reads TGTGCCAGCAGCTTTCCAGGACAGGTGAAAGAAAAACTGTTTTTT.